This T cell receptor beta chain was sequenced for a study of T cell repertoires in aging, cancer and after chemotherapy. General observations from the study: Rebound thymic output was suggested by rising median generation probability during chemotherapy in each cancer cohort.

Multiplex touch-down PCR with TRB-A/B primers amplified rearranged V-D-J TRB sequences. TCRdb recomputed calls from the multiplex PCR reads with MiXCR, one row per CDR3 protein. The repertoire holds approximately 1,500 distinct CDR3 sequences, with approximately 28% as singletons. There are 15 residues in the CDR3. Germline lookup yields CDR1 MNHNY and CDR2 SVGAGI (reference sequence). Amplification of TCR beta used genomic DNA extracted from peripheral blood. About this clonotype: Its matching antigen is unknown. A much larger clone is a single base away; this may be a read error.

This TCR came from a human donor with a solid tumor. Source material: blood. The genes are TRBV6-6 and TRBJ2-1, with TRBD2 matching over 8 bases. The CDR3 protein is CASTNGGGGYNEKFF. CDR3 in DNA: TGTGCCAGCACCAACGGGGGGGGGGGCTACAATGAGAAGTTCTTC.